The clone carrying this T cell receptor beta chain has a handful of counts. Its antigen is as yet unknown. 5'RACE template switching generated TCR cDNA, adding a universal primer site and UMIs. TCRdb processed the 5' RACE reads anew with MiXCR; each CDR3 protein has one entry. The data show under 250,000 distinct CDR3 sequences, about 7% seen once. Germline V lookup: CDR1 DFQATT, CDR2 SNEGSKA (reference sequence). The CDR3 sequence is 12 residues long. Deletions cut 6 bases from V and 8 bases from J, with 16 bases between. This sample is part of a study of T cells after yellow fever vaccination. Study results and caveats: A small proportion of clonotypes was detected in both the CD4 and CD8 compartments.

This specimen was CD4+ T cells sorted from PBMCs, taken 15 days after the yellow fever booster vaccination. This receptor was identified in a man aged 30-40 years who received the YFV17D yellow fever vaccine. The chain has TRBV20-1 and TRBJ1-1; D not resolved. CDR3: CSASDGHGEAFF. The CDR3 DNA reads as TGCAGTGCGTCGGACGGTCACGGCGAAGCTTTCTTT.